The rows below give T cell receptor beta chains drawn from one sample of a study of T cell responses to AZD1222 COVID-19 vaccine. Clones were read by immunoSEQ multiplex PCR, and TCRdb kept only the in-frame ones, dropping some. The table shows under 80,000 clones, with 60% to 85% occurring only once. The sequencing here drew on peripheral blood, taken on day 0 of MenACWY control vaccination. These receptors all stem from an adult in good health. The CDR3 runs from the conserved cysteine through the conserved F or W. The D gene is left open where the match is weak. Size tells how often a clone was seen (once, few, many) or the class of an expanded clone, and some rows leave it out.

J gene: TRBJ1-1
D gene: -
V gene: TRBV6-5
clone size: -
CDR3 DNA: TGTGCCAGCGAGGTAGGGAGCACTGAAGCTTTCTTT
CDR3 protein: CASEVGSTEAFF

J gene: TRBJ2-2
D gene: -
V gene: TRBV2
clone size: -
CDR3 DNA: TGTGCCAGCAGAGCCTTCGGGGAGCTGTTTTTT
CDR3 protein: CASRAFGELFF

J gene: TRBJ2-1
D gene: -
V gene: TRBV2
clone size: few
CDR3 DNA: TGTGCCAGCAGTGTAGGAGGGGCAGGGATTAACAATGAGCAGTTCTTC
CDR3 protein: CASSVGGAGINNEQFF

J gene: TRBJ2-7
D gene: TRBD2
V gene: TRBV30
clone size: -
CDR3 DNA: TGTGCCTGGAAATTCGGCGGGAGGAACGAGCAGTACTTC
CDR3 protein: CAWKFGGRNEQYF

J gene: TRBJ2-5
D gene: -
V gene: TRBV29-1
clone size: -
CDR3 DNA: TGCAGCGTCAGAGCCCGGGACGGAAAAGAGACCCAGTACTTC
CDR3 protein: CSVRARDGKETQYF

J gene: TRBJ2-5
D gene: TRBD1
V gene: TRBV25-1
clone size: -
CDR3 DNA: TGTGCCAGCAGTGCGGACAGGGGAGTTGGGGAGACCCAGTACTTC
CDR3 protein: CASSADRGVGETQYF

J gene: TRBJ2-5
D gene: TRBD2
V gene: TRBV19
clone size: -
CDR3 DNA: TGTGCCAGTAGTGCCCTCTGGACTAGCGTCGGTGGGGAGACCCAGTACTTC
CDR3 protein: CASSALWTSVGGETQYF

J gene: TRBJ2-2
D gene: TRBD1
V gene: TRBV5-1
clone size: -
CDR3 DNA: TGCGCCAGCAGATCCGGGACAGGGAACACCGGGGAGCTGTTTTTT
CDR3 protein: CASRSGTGNTGELFF

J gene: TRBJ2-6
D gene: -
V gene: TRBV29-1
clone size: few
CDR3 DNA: TGCAGCCCCGTAGGGCCCGGGGCCAACGTCCTGACTTTC
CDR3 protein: CSPVGPGANVLTF

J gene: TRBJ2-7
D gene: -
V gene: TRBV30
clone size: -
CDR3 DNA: TGTGCCTGGAAACAGGGTTGGGAGCAGTACTTC
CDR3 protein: CAWKQGWEQYF

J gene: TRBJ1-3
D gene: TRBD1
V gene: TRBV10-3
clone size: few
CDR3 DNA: TGTGCCATCAGTGATGGACAGGGTGAGGACACCATATATTTT
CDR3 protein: CAISDGQGEDTIYF

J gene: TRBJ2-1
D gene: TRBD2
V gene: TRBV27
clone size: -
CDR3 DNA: TGTGCCAGCAGTACTGTGGCGGGGGGCCTCAGGAATGAGCAGTTCTTC
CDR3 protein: CASSTVAGGLRNEQFF

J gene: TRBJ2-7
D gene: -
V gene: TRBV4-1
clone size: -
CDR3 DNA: TGCGCCAGCAGCCAAGGGGAGACAGGCTATGGGGACGAGCAGTACTTC
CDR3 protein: CASSQGETGYGDEQYF

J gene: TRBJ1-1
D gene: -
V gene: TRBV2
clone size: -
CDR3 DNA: TGTGCCAGCAGCCCCGGTCCCGACAGGTACACTGAAGCTTTCTTT
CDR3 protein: CASSPGPDRYTEAFF

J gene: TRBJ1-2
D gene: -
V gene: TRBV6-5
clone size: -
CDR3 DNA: TGTGCCAGCCGACCCACTGGCTACACCTTC
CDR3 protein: CASRPTGYTF

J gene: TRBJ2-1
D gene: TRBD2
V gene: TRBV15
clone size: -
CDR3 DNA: TGTGCCACCAGCCCCGGGACTAGCGGGCTAGGCTCCTACAATGAGCAGTTCTTC
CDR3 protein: CATSPGTSGLGSYNEQFF

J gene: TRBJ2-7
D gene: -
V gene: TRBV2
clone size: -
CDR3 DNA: TGTGCCAGCAGTGGGCCCCTTTCTATCTACGAGCAGTACTTC
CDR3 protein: CASSGPLSIYEQYF

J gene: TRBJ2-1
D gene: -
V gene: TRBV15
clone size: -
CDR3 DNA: TGTGCCACCAGCAGAGATGTGGGGAATGAGCAGTTCTTC
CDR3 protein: CATSRDVGNEQFF

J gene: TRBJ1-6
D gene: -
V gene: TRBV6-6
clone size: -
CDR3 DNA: TGTGCCAGCAGGGTCATGGGGGATAATTCACCCCTCCACTTT
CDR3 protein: CASRVMGDNSPLHF

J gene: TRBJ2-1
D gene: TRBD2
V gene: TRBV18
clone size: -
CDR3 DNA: TGTGCCAGCTCACCACGGACTAGCCCCTACAATGAGCAGTTCTTC
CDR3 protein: CASSPRTSPYNEQFF

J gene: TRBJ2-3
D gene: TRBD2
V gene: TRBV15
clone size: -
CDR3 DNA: TGTGCCACCAGCAGAACTAGCGGAGACCAAGATACGCAGTATTTT
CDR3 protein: CATSRTSGDQDTQYF

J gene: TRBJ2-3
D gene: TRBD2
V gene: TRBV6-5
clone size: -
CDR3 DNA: TGTGCCAGCAGAGCGGGGCCAGCCACGGATACGCAGTATTTT
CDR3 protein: CASRAGPATDTQYF

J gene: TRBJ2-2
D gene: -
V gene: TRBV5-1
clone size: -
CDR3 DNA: TGCGCCAGCAGCGCCGACAGGCCCGGGGAGCTGTTTTTT
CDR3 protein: CASSADRPGELFF

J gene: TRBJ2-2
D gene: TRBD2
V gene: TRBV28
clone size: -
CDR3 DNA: TGTGCCAGCAGCCCTAATCGACTAGCGGGAGGGGGGGAGCTGTTTTTT
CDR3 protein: CASSPNRLAGGGELFF

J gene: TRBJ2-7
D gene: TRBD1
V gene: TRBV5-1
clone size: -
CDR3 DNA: TGCGCCAGCAGCTTGGATGGGACAGGGGGCGACAAGCAGTACTTC
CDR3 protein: CASSLDGTGGDKQYF

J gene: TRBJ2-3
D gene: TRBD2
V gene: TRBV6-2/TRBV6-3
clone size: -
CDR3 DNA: TGTGCCAGCAGTAGACCTCTACTAGCGGGGGGCCCAGATACGCAGTATTTT
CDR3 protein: CASSRPLLAGGPDTQYF

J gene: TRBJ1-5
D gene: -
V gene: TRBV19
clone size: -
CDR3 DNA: TGTGCCAGTAGTCTTCGGCCAGGCAATCAGCCCCAGCATTTT
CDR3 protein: CASSLRPGNQPQHF

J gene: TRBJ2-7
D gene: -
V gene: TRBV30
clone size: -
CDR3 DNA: TGTGCCTGGAGTGTAGGGGGGAAGCAGTACTTC
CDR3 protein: CAWSVGGKQYF